This T cell receptor (beta chain) was recovered during a study of T cell repertoires in cytomegalovirus infection. Study at large: Carrying CMV and the relevant HLA type showed in public TCR beta signatures.

The germline gives CDR1 MGHRA, CDR2 YSYEKL. V lost 2 bases, J lost 1 base, and 4 bases stayed unmatched. CDR3 length: 16 amino acids. As regards this clonotype: What it recognizes is unknown.

Study-wide findings and caveats: Dominating the ex vivo response were HLA-C-restricted CMV-specific TCR beta clonotypes. Carriers of CMV plus the relevant HLA were identified by cumulative public TCR beta family frequency.

TCRdb used MiXCR to reprocess the reads, holding one entry per CDR3 protein. The data hold 95,000 to 150,000 distinct CDR3 sequences, with 30% to 40% observed a single time. This TCR was sampled from a human donor in good health (CMV status not recorded). Some clones in this sample may be carry-over from other donors' samples. The input for sequencing was CD8+ T cells from cultured PBMCs, taken from culture after CMV antigen stimulation. J is TRBJ2-7 and V is TRBV4-1; 11 bases line up with TRBD2. The DNA for the CDR3 is TGCGCCAGCAGCCAAAGTCCTAGCGGGGGGTCCTACGAGCAGTACTTC. This gives the protein CASSQSPSGGSYEQYF.